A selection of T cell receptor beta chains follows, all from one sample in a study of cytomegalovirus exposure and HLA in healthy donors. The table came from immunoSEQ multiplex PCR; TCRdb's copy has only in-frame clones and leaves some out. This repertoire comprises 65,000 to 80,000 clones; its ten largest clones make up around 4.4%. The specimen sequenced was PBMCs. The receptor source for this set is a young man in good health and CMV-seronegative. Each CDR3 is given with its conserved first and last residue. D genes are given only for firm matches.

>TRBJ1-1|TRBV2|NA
TGTGCCAGCAGCGAGAACAGGAACACTGAAGCTTTCTTT
CASSENRNTEAFF
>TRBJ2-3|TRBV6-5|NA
TGTGCCAGCAGTTACTCTCCAGGCACAGATACGCAGTATTTT
CASSYSPGTDTQYF
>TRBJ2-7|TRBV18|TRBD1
TGTGCCAGCTCACGGACAGGGCTCTCCCACGAGCAGTACTTC
CASSRTGLSHEQYF
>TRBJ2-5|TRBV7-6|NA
TGTGCCAGCAGCCTGCCGACATCCCAAGAGACCCAGTACTTC
CASSLPTSQETQYF
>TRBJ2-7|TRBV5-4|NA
TGTGCCAGCAGCTTGACAGGGACCTACGAGCAGTACTTC
CASSLTGTYEQYF
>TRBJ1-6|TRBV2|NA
TGTGCCAGCAGTTCGACTAGGTCACCCCTCCACTTT
CASSSTRSPLHF
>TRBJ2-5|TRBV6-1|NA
TGTGCCAGCAGTCAAGATCGGTTCCAAGAGACCCAGTACTTC
CASSQDRFQETQYF
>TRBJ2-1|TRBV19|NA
TGTGCCAGTAGTATTCCAGGGTGGGTCGACAATGAGCAGTTCTTC
CASSIPGWVDNEQFF
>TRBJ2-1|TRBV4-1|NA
TGCGCCAGCAGCCCCCGGGACACAGGATTCGGAATGAATGAGCAGTTCTTC
CASSPRDTGFGMNEQFF
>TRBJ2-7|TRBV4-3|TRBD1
TGCGCCAGCAGCCAAGAGACAGGGGACTCCTACGAGCAGTACTTC
CASSQETGDSYEQYF
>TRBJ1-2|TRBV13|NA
TGTGCCAGCAGCCCCCCTAATTCCCACTATGGCTACACCTTC
CASSPPNSHYGYTF
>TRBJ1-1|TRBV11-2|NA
TGTGCCAGCAGCTTAGATCCTAACACTGAAGCTTTCTTT
CASSLDPNTEAFF
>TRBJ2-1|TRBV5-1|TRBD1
TGCGCCAGCAGCCGGGACAGCTTATACAATGAGCAGTTCTTC
CASSRDSLYNEQFF
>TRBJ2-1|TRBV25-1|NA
TGTGCCAGCAGTGCAACAGGGACCTCCTACAATGAGCAGTTCTTC
CASSATGTSYNEQFF
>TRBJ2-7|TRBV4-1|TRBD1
TGCGCCAGCAGCCACCTTGACAGGGGGTCCCCCTACGAGCAGTACTTC
CASSHLDRGSPYEQYF
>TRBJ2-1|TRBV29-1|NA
TGCAGCGCCCAAAGGGGGACAAGGGGGAATGAGCAGTTCTTC
CSAQRGTRGNEQFF
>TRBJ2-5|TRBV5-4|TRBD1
TGTGCCAGCAGCTTGGGGACAGGGGACTCAAGGACCCAGTACTTC
CASSLGTGDSRTQYF
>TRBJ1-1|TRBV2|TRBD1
TGTGCCAGCAACCGGGACAGGAACACTGAAGCTTTCTTT
CASNRDRNTEAFF
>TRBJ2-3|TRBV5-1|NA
TGCGCCAGCAGCTTGGACGTAGGCACAGATACGCAGTATTTT
CASSLDVGTDTQYF
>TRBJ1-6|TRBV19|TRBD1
TGTGCCAGTAGTATTTCGACAGGGTCCTATAATTCACCCCTCCACTTT
CASSISTGSYNSPLHF
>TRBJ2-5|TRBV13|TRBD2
TGTGCCAGCAGCAGGGGACTAGCGGAGACCCAGTACTTC
CASSRGLAETQYF
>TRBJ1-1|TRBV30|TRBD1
TGTGCCTGGAGCGCTACAGGGGAAAGTGAAGCTTTCTTT
CAWSATGESEAFF
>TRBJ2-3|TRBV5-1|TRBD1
TGCGCCAGCAGCTTACAGGGGGCGGAAGATACGCAGTATTTT
CASSLQGAEDTQYF
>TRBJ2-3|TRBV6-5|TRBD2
TGTGCCAGCAGTTACAGGACTAGCGCCAGCACAGATACGCAGTATTTT
CASSYRTSASTDTQYF
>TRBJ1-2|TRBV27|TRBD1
TGTGCCAGCAGTTTTACCAGGACAGGGGCTAACTATGGCTACACCTTC
CASSFTRTGANYGYTF
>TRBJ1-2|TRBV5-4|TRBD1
TGTGCCAGCAGCTGGGACAGAGGGGAACGAGGCTACACCTTC
CASSWDRGERGYTF
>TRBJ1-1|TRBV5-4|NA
TGTGCCAGCAGCTTGGTTAGGCCGGGGAGGACTGAAGCTTTCTTT
CASSLVRPGRTEAFF
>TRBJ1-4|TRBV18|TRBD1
TGTGCCAGCTCACTCTCGACAGGGGGTGTTGAAAAACTGTTTTTT
CASSLSTGGVEKLFF
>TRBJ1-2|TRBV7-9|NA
TGTGCCAGCAGCTTAAGTGGGCCGCACTCGAAGGGCTACACCTTC
CASSLSGPHSKGYTF
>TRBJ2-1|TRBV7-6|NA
TGTGCCAGCAGCTCTGGGGGGGGGCTGGATGAGCAGTTCTTC
CASSSGGGLDEQFF